A single sample is the source of the 32 T cell receptor beta chains below, sequenced in a study of identical twins. TCRdb itself ran the 5' RACE reads through MiXCR, one entry per CDR3 protein. The sample has 700,000 or so distinct CDR3 sequences, 8.5% to 9.5% seen once; the top ten hold approximately 0.94%. These same records also appear under a second study, on yellow fever vaccine responses in identical twins.

Material for sequencing was PBMCs. These receptors were obtained from a woman aged 18 to 35 in good health.

The J gene is TRBJ1-2, the V gene TRBV5-1; 11 positions match TRBD1. Trimming took 4 bases from V and 0 from J; bases not matched to a gene: 8. Germline CDR1 reads SGHRS; CDR2 reads YFSETQ. This CDR3 is built from 17 residues. CDR3 DNA sequence: TGCGCCAGCAGCCTTGGACAGGGGGCTTTCTCTAACTATGGCTACACCTTC. This encodes CASSLGQGAFSNYGYTF.

This clonotype has a count of ten or more. The CDR3 here is CASSLAGGRKETQYF. DNA for the CDR3: TGTGCCAGCAGCTTAGCGGGAGGGCGTAAAGAGACCCAGTACTTC. The V call is TRBV7-9, the J call TRBJ2-5, with 7 bases matching TRBD2. The CDR3 covers 15 residues. Germline V CDR1 and CDR2: SEHNR, FQNEAQ (reference sequence). With V trimmed by 0 bases and J by 3 bases, 4 bases remained unmatched.

This rearrangement joins TRBV7-3 to TRBJ1-5; D is unresolved. The CDR3 covers 13 residues. Germline V gene data show CDR1 as SGHTA and CDR2 as FQGTGA. The V end lost 1 base, the J end lost 6 bases, and 7 bases lay between the germline ends. The CDR3 loop reads CASSLKKGQPQHF. DNA of the CDR3: TGTGCCAGCAGCTTAAAGAAAGGTCAGCCCCAGCATTTT.

The sample holds many counts of this clonotype. This chain uses TRBV12-3 or TRBV12-4 with TRBJ2-1, with 9 bases matching TRBD1. This CDR3 comprises 15 residues. Germline trimming cut 5 bases from V and 7 bases from J; bases unmatched to any gene: 9. The CDR3: CASSTGTGFSNEQFF. For the CDR3, the DNA is TGTGCCAGCAGTACCGGGACAGGGTTTTCGAATGAGCAGTTCTTC.

Remarks on this clonotype: One end of the junction is discordant with germline, which a read error may explain. The gene calls are TRBV12-3 or TRBV12-4 and TRBJ2-3, with 8 bases aligning to TRBD1. This CDR3 comprises 15 residues. The chain's CDR3 is CASSRQGRNTGTQYF. In DNA form, the CDR3 reads TGTGCCAGCAGTCGACAGGGGAGGAACACAGGTACGCAGTATTTT.

V and J are TRBV6-1 and TRBJ2-2; D not resolved. The germline V and J ends were trimmed by 4 bases and 0 bases, with 9 bases remaining between them. This CDR3 is built from 15 residues. Looked up from germline, CDR1 is MNHNS and CDR2 is SASEGT. The CDR3 spells CASSGDVANTGELFF. DNA of the CDR3: TGTGCCAGCAGTGGGGATGTCGCGAACACCGGGGAGCTGTTTTTT.

The rearrangement uses TRBV20-1 and TRBJ2-1, with 10 bases that match TRBD2. CDR3 length equals 16 residues. CDR1 is DFQATT, CDR2 SNEGSKA, per germline (reference sequence). Losses at the gene ends were 6 bases for V and 1 base for J; bases not matched to a gene: 9. The CDR3 DNA follows: TGCAGTGCGAAGCCGACTAGCGGGCAGTCCTACAATGAGCAGTTCTTC. It is translated as CSAKPTSGQSYNEQFF.

The J gene is TRBJ1-5, the V gene TRBV18; D is perhaps TRBD1 (5 bases). Trimming removed 6 bases from V and 1 base from J, with 10 bases in between. The germline CDR1 and CDR2 sequences are KGHSH and LQKENI. The CDR3 contains 14 residues. The CDR3 loop is CASSNRDSNQPQHF. The CDR3 DNA reads as TGTGCCAGCTCGAACCGGGACAGCAATCAGCCCCAGCATTTT.

The genes are TRBV12-5 and TRBJ2-5, with D possibly being TRBD1 or TRBD2 (5 bases each). Germline CDR1 LGHNT, CDR2 FRNRAP. V was shortened by 6 bases and J by 4 bases, with 18 bases between the two germline ends. The CDR3 runs to 15 residues. Here the CDR3 DNA reads TGTGCTAGTGGGGCCGGGACGCATAAGGGAGAGACCCAGTACTTC. The encoded protein is CASGAGTHKGETQYF. Full variable domain (rest looked up from reference TRBV12-5 and TRBJ2-5): DARVTQTPRHKVTEMGQEVTMRCQPILGHNTVFWYRQTMMQGLELLAYFRNRAPLDDSGMPKDRFSAEMPDATLATLKIQPSEPRDSAVYFCASGAGTHKGETQYFGPGTRLLVL.

The chain couples TRBV6-6 to TRBJ2-5, with unresolved D. The CDR3 consists of 13 residues. Trimming took 2 bases from V and 5 from J, leaving 9 bases between them. The germline V gene encodes CDR1 MNHNY and CDR2 SVGAGI (reference sequence). CDR3 nucleotide sequence: TGTGCCAGCAGTTACACGAGGCGGGAGACCCAGTACTTC. Encoded protein: CASSYTRRETQYF.

In its sample, this clonotype was seen many times. V usage is TRBV15 and J usage is TRBJ2-7; 9 bases agree with TRBD2. Germline trimming cut 0 bases from V and 5 bases from J; bases unmatched to any gene: 5. Germline CDR1 reads LNHNV; CDR2 reads YYDKDF (reference sequence). The CDR3 sequence is 15 residues long. CDR3 loop: CATSREGAGGHEQYF. CDR3 nucleotide sequence: TGTGCCACCAGCAGAGAAGGTGCGGGGGGGCACGAGCAGTACTTC.

This clonotype showed up just a few times. The chain links TRBV7-9 to TRBJ1-6, with no clear D. CDR3 length: 14 residues. V lost 3 bases and J lost 5, with 8 bases in between. Germline assignment: CDR1 SEHNR and CDR2 FQNEAQ (reference sequence). CDR3 nucleotides: TGTGCCAGCAGCTTTCGGTTTAATAATTCACCCCTCCACTTT. Its translation: CASSFRFNNSPLHF.

This clonotype was found a few times. The rearrangement joins TRBV25-1 to TRBJ2-3; D might be TRBD2 (5 bases). The CDR3 consists of 14 residues. In germline, CDR1 is MGHDK, CDR2 SYGVNS. V shed 2 bases and J shed 2 bases, with 8 bases lying between them. CDR3 bases: TGTGCCAGCAGTGAAGAGGGCCCCACAGATACGCAGTATTTT. It translates to CASSEEGPTDTQYF.

This clonotype occurred many times. The chain joins TRBV12-3 or TRBV12-4 to TRBJ2-5; TRBD1 or TRBD2 may be the D gene (5 bases each). V lost 0 bases to trimming and J lost 2 bases, with 13 bases between them. The CDR3 has 16 amino acids. This chain's CDR3 is CASSLAVPGAQETQYF. In DNA form, the CDR3 reads TGTGCCAGCAGTTTAGCGGTTCCCGGGGCTCAAGAGACCCAGTACTTC.

This chain connects TRBV3-1 to TRBJ1-2; TRBD1 might be the D (5 bases). Per the germline V gene, CDR1 is LGHDT and CDR2 is YNNKEL (reference sequence). There are 16 residues in the CDR3. Trimming stripped 11 bases from V and 8 bases from J, with 30 bases between. In nucleotides, the CDR3 is TGTGCCTCCTCCAAGGAGTTCCCTTGGACACGGGGCGGCTACACCTTC. As protein: CASSKEFPWTRGGYTF.

This clonotype was observed at least ten times. V and J are TRBV6-1 and TRBJ2-1; TRBD1 matches at 9 bases. V lost 6 bases to trimming and J lost 8 bases; unmatched junction nucleotides: 8. This CDR3 has 14 residues. Per germline, CDR1 MNHNS and CDR2 SASEGT. For the CDR3, the DNA is TGTGCCAGCAGCTCCGGGACAGGGTCCTATGAGCAGTTCTTC. As protein: CASSSGTGSYEQFF.

This clonotype was counted a few times. The chain has TRBV3-1 and TRBJ1-2; 11 bases map to TRBD1. CDR1 and CDR2 (germline): LGHDT, YNNKEL (reference sequence). CDR3 length equals 15 residues. After removal of 4 bases from V and 2 bases from J, the junction contained 3 bases not matched to a gene. For the CDR3, the DNA is TGTGCCAGCAGCCCCCGGACAGGGGGCAACTATGGCTACACCTTC. It is translated as CASSPRTGGNYGYTF.

This clonotype was observed a handful of times. The chain joins TRBV14 to TRBJ2-1, with no clear D. Germline assignment: CDR1 SGHDN and CDR2 FVKESK. The CDR3 is 17 amino acids. The V end was cut by 4 bases, the J end by 0 bases, with 16 bases between. CDR3 protein: CASSPLGWQSSYNEQFF. CDR3 sequence (DNA): TGTGCCAGCAGCCCCCTAGGTTGGCAGAGCTCCTACAATGAGCAGTTCTTC.

CDR3 in DNA: TGTGCCAGCAGCGAACGGGGTACTTACAATGAGCAGTTCTTC. Its translation is CASSERGTYNEQFF. The rearrangement uses TRBV7-9 and TRBJ2-1, with D maybe TRBD2 (5 bases). Germline V gene sequence: CDR1 SEHNR, CDR2 FQNEAQ (reference sequence). CDR3 size: 14 residues. V lost 5 bases, J lost 4 bases, and 12 bases lay in between.

This clonotype was observed at least ten times. The chain is built from TRBV4-3 and TRBJ2-6, with D possibly being TRBD2 (6 bases). The V end was cut by 1 base, the J end by 4 bases, with 14 bases between. CDR1 is LGHNA, CDR2 YSLEER, per germline. This CDR3 has 17 residues. DNA of the CDR3: TGCGCCAGCAGCCAAGGTGTAACGGGAGTAGGGGCCAACGTCCTGACTTTC. Protein: CASSQGVTGVGANVLTF.

A few counts support this clonotype. This CDR3 is CATTDPTSNTEAFF. CDR3 nucleotide sequence: TGTGCCACCACCGACCCTACCTCTAACACTGAAGCTTTCTTT. This chain links TRBV7-9 with TRBJ1-1; D remains ambiguous. CDR1 and CDR2 from the germline V gene are SEHNR and FQNEAQ (reference sequence). The CDR3 sequence is 14 residues long. The V end was cut by 10 bases, the J end by 2 bases, with 17 bases between.

This clonotype was seen a handful of times. The V and J genes are TRBV15 and TRBJ2-7; D might be TRBD2 (5 bases). V lost 0 bases, J lost 3 bases, and 12 bases lay in between. Germline assignment: CDR1 LNHNV and CDR2 YYDKDF (reference sequence). This CDR3 contains 15 residues. For the CDR3, the DNA is TGTGCCACCAGCAGAGAGAGGGTAGGACTCTACGAGCAGTACTTC. Protein sequence: CATSRERVGLYEQYF.

This clonotype was seen ten or more times. The chain links TRBV12-3 or TRBV12-4 to TRBJ1-6, with 11 bases that match TRBD1. J lost 8 bases, V lost 5 bases, and 2 bases had no gene match. This CDR3 spans 14 amino acids. The CDR3 DNA reads TGTGCCAGCAGTACGGGACAGGGGGATTCACCCCTCCACTTT. Encoded protein: CASSTGQGDSPLHF.

J is TRBJ2-1 and V is TRBV7-3; 7 nucleotides match TRBD1. Germline CDR1 is SGHTA and CDR2 is FQGTGA. J was trimmed by 7 bases and V by 0 bases; bases with no gene match: 3. The CDR3 covers 14 residues. The CDR3, as DNA: TGTGCCAGCAGCTTAACAGGGGGCGATAATGAGCAGTTCTTC. It is translated as CASSLTGGDNEQFF. Combining the CDR3 with reference TRBV7-3 and TRBJ2-1 gives the whole variable domain GAGVSQTPSNKVTEKGKYVELRCDPISGHTALYWYRQSLGQGPEFLIYFQGTGAADDSGLPNDRFFAVRPEGSVSTLKIQRTERGDSAVYLCASSLTGGDNEQFFGPGTRLTVL.

This clonotype came up a few times. The CDR3 region is CASSKGKVGTGELFF. CDR3 DNA: TGTGCCAGCAGTAAGGGGAAGGTGGGAACCGGGGAGCTGTTTTTT. The genes are TRBV3-1 and TRBJ2-2; perhaps TRBD1 as D (5 bases). Per the germline V gene, CDR1 is LGHDT and CDR2 is YNNKEL (reference sequence). This CDR3 contains 15 residues. The germline V and J ends were trimmed by 6 bases and 5 bases, with 16 bases remaining between them.

Ten or more counts support this clonotype. This chain links TRBV20-1 with TRBJ2-4, with TRBD1 identical over 11 bases. This CDR3 contains 15 residues. The J segment lost 6 bases and the V segment lost 3 bases, leaving 7 bases of the junction unmatched. Germline values: CDR1 DFQATT, CDR2 SNEGSKA (reference sequence). CDR3 residues: CSASPSGTGGNIQYF. The CDR3, as DNA: TGCAGTGCTAGCCCTTCGGGGACAGGGGGAAACATTCAGTACTTC.

This clonotype was seen repeatedly, ten times or more. The chain recombines TRBV5-4 with TRBJ2-5, with a tentative D call TRBD2 (6 bases). V lost 2 bases, J lost 7 bases, and 21 bases lay in between. There are 16 residues in the CDR3. CDR1 and CDR2 (germline): SGHNT, YYREEE (reference sequence). The CDR3 bases are TGTGCCAGCAGCTTATCTGAAGCGCGGGACCTGATGACCCAGTACTTC. It specifies CASSLSEARDLMTQYF. Based on the CDR3 plus reference TRBV5-4 and TRBJ2-5, the full variable domain is ETGVTQSPTHLIKTRGQQVTLRCSSQSGHNTVSWYQQALGQGPQFIFQYYREEENGRGNFPPRFSGLQFPNYSSELNVNALELDDSALYLCASSLSEARDLMTQYFGPGTRLLVL.

This clonotype occurred a few times. This rearrangement joins TRBV9 to TRBJ2-3; 13 positions match TRBD2. Germline V gene data show CDR1 as SGDLS and CDR2 as YYNGEE. J lost 0 bases, V lost 6 bases, and 10 bases had no gene match. This CDR3 spans 18 amino acids. The DNA of the CDR3 is TGTGCCAGCACCAAATCCGGGACTAGCGGGACTAGCACAGATACGCAGTATTTT. The encoded protein is CASTKSGTSGTSTDTQYF.

A few counts support this clonotype. The rearrangement links TRBV4-1 to TRBJ2-1, with 8 bases identical to TRBD2. Germline CDR1 MGHRA, CDR2 YSYEKL. This CDR3 has 16 amino acids. V lost 1 base, J lost 6 bases, and 8 bases stayed unmatched. CDR3 region: CASSQVMTSVSNEQFF. DNA for the CDR3: TGCGCCAGCAGCCAAGTCATGACTAGCGTTAGCAATGAGCAGTTCTTC.

The rearrangement uses TRBV5-1 and TRBJ2-5; 9 nucleotides line up with TRBD2. V lost 2 bases to trimming and J lost 2 bases; unmatched junction nucleotides: 10. The CDR3 extends over 17 amino acids. From germline, CDR1 is SGHRS and CDR2 YFSETQ. CDR3 nucleotides: TGCGCCAGCAGCTTAAAAATTAGCGGGGGACAACAAGAGACCCAGTACTTC. Translating it yields CASSLKISGGQQETQYF.

This clonotype was detected only a few times. The chain couples TRBV2 to TRBJ1-3, with D unresolved. V shed 3 bases and J shed 0 bases, with 6 bases lying between them. Per the germline V gene, CDR1 is SNHLY and CDR2 is FYNNEI. The CDR3 loop spans 14 amino acids. CDR3 region: CASSETISGNTIYF. The CDR3 DNA sequence: TGTGCCAGCAGTGAGACGATCTCTGGAAACACCATATATTTT.

In this sample, this clonotype turned up a few times. The V gene is TRBV12-3 or TRBV12-4, the J gene TRBJ1-2, with D hard to call. V lost 3 bases and J lost 5, with 25 bases in between. This CDR3 is built from 18 residues. DNA for the CDR3: TGTGCCAGCAGTTTCTTTTATATGGGTTCAGCGACCGATTATGGCTACACCTTC. Protein sequence: CASSFFYMGSATDYGYTF.